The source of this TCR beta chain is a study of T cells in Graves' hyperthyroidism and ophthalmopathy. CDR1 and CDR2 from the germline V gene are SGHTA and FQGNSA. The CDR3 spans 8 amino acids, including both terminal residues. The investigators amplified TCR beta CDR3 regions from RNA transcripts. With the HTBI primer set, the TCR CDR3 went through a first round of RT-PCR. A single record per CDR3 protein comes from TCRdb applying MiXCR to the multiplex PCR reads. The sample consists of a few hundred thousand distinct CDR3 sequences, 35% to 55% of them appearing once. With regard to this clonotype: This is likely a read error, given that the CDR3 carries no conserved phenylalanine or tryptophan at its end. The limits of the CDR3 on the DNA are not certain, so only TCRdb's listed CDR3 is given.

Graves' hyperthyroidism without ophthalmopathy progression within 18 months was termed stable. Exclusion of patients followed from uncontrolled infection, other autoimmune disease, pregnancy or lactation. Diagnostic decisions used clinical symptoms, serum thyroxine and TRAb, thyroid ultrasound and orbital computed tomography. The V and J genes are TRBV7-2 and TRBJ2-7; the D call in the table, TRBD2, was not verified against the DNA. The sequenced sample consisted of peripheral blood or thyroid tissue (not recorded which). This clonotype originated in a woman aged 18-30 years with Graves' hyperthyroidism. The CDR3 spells CASSLFAG.